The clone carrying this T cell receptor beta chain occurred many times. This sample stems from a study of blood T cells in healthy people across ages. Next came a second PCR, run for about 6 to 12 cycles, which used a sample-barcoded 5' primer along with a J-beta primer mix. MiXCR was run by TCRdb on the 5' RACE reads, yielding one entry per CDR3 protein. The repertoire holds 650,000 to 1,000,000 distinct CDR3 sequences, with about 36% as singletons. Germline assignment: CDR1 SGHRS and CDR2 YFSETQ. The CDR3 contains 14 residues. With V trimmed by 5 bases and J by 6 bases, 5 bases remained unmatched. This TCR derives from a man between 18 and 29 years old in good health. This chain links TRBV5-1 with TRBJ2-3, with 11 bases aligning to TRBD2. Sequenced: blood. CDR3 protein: CASSSGTSGDTQYF. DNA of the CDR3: TGCGCCAGCAGTTCCGGGACTAGCGGCGATACGCAGTATTTT.